The 15 T cell receptor beta chains given below trace back to one sample, sequenced in a study of cytomegalovirus exposure and HLA in healthy donors. The primer mix had 60 Vbeta and 13 Jbeta primers. The data were produced by immunoSEQ multiplex PCR, yet TCRdb's version contains in-frame clones alone and is incomplete. The table lists roughly 100,000 clones, 60% to 85% of them singletons. The specimen sequenced was PBMCs. Source of these receptors: a woman between 35 and 50 years old in good health and CMV-seronegative.

The chain joins TRBV11-2 to TRBJ1-1; 7 bases are shared with TRBD1. CDR1 is SGHAT and CDR2 is FQNNGV in the germline V gene. This CDR3 comprises 16 residues. With 3 bases clipped from V and 10 bases from J, the junction kept 17 bases outside the gene matches. CDR3 amino acids: CASSFHTTGVERGAFF. The CDR3 bases are TGTGCCAGCAGCTTTCATACAACAGGGGTCGAACGCGGAGCTTTCTTT.

The gene calls are TRBV9 and TRBJ2-7; 8 nucleotides agree with TRBD2. Trimming took 4 bases from V and 6 from J; bases not matched to a gene: 15. The germline CDR1 and CDR2 sequences are SGDLS and YYNGEE. CDR3 size: 16 residues. The CDR3 loop reads CASSSPVAGTFCEQYF. The CDR3 nucleotides read TGTGCCAGCAGCTCCCCGGTAGCGGGGACCTTTTGCGAGCAGTACTTC.

The CDR3 DNA reads TGTGCCATCAGTCCCTCTGGGGACAGAGATAGCAATCAGCCCCAGCATTTT. It codes for CAISPSGDRDSNQPQHF. J is TRBJ1-5 and V is TRBV10-3; 7 bases match TRBD1. This CDR3 has 17 residues. J gave up 0 bases and V 5 bases, and 10 bases lay outside the gene matches. Germline values: CDR1 ENHRY, CDR2 SYGVKD.

The chain joins TRBV27 to TRBJ1-5; 9 nucleotides match TRBD1. CDR1 is MNHEY, CDR2 SMNVEV, per germline (reference sequence). This CDR3 is 13 amino acids long. V lost 4 bases and J lost 12; bases outside the gene matches: 7. CDR3 nucleotides: TGTGCCAGCAGTTCGGACAGGGGAAAGCACCAGCATTTT. Translating gives CASSSDRGKHQHF.

The chain uses TRBV2 and TRBJ2-7, with 8 bases matching TRBD2. Unmatched junction bases numbered 11, after V lost 6 bases and J lost 7 bases. The CDR3 covers 14 residues. Germline V CDR1 and CDR2: SNHLY, FYNNEI. The CDR3 DNA is TGTGCCAGCAGAACAACAAATGCGGGGGGAGAGCAGTACTTC. Translation: CASRTTNAGGEQYF. Full variable domain (outside the CDR3, taken from reference TRBV2 and TRBJ2-7): EPEVTQTPSHQVTQMGQEVILRCVPISNHLYFYWYRQILGQKVEFLVSFYNNEISEKSEIFDDQFSVERPDGSNFTLKIRSTKLEDSAMYFCASRTTNAGGEQYFGPGTRLTVT.

V gene TRBV4-1 combines with J gene TRBJ2-6; TRBD1 might be the D (5 bases). The length of the CDR3 is 16 residues. The V end was cut by 1 base, the J end by 0 bases, with 7 bases between. The germline CDR1 and CDR2 sequences are MGHRA and YSYEKL. The CDR3, as DNA: TGCGCCAGCAGCCAAGGGGGCATCTCTGGGGCCAACGTCCTGACTTTC. As protein: CASSQGGISGANVLTF.

The chain combines TRBV12-5 with TRBJ2-3; 7 bases line up with TRBD1. The CDR3 spans 14 residues. Germline CDR1 and CDR2: LGHNT and FRNRAP. V trimming: 7 bases; J trimming: 2 bases; junction bases outside the gene matches: 6. CDR3 amino acids: CASARDSPTDTQYF. The CDR3 region has the DNA TGTGCTAGTGCCCGGGACAGCCCCACAGATACGCAGTATTTT.

This clone was counted between two and nine times. The rearrangement links TRBV4-1 to TRBJ1-3, with no clear D. V was shortened by 1 base and J by 15 bases, with 13 bases between the two germline ends. Germline V gene lookup returns CDR1 MGHRA and CDR2 YSYEKL. The length of the CDR3 is 12 residues. The CDR3 DNA reads TGCGCCAGCAGCCAAGTATCGGGGTCACCATATTTT. Protein: CASSQVSGSPYF.

This clone was observed a handful of times. The V call is TRBV9, the J call TRBJ1-1; D not certain. Germline values: CDR1 SGDLS, CDR2 YYNGEE. The V gene lost 4 bases and the J gene lost 5 bases, with 18 bases spanning the gap. CDR3 length: 15 residues. This chain's CDR3 is CASSLIFPGSTEAFF. The CDR3 DNA sequence: TGTGCCAGCAGCCTCATCTTCCCCGGTTCGACTGAAGCTTTCTTT.

This chain connects TRBV29-1 to TRBJ1-5; D gene unclear. The CDR3 extends over 13 amino acids. Trimming cost V 5 bases and J 3 bases, with 11 bases left between them. Germline CDR1 reads SQVTM; CDR2 reads ANQGSEA. The CDR3 reads CSVREVDNQPQHF. For the CDR3, the DNA is TGCAGCGTTCGGGAGGTAGACAATCAGCCCCAGCATTTT.

The gene calls are TRBV4-1 and TRBJ1-2; maybe TRBD1 (5 bases). V shed 3 bases and J shed 3 bases, with 14 bases lying between them. CDR3 size: 15 residues. Germline CDR1 MGHRA, CDR2 YSYEKL. The CDR3 nucleotides are TGCGCCAGCAGCCACACACCCGGGGGGGACTATGGCTACACCTTC. Its protein is CASSHTPGGDYGYTF.

The gene calls are TRBV6-7 and TRBJ1-5; TRBD1 matches 9 bases. TRBV6-7 is treated as an ORF (open reading frame) with a function not yet certain. The CDR3 extends over 15 amino acids. Losses at the gene ends were 8 bases for V and 6 bases for J; bases not matched to a gene: 11. In DNA form, the CDR3 reads TGTGCCAGCCGAATCGACAGGGGGTCAACTCAGCCCCAGCATTTT. Protein product: CASRIDRGSTQPQHF.

J is TRBJ2-5 and V is TRBV29-1; D might be TRBD1 (6 bases). With the DNA end fitting TRBJ2-7 better, the J assignment may be wrong. This CDR3 contains 16 residues. Germline lookup yields CDR1 SQVTM and CDR2 ANQGSEA. CDR3 nucleotide sequence: TGCAGCGTAGCACTCCGGGACAATAATAGGAGGTACGAGCAGTACTTC. Protein sequence: CSVALRDNNRRYEQYF.

This clone was counted a few times. J is TRBJ2-1 and V is TRBV28, with a weak D call TRBD1 (6 bases). Per the germline V gene, CDR1 is MDHEN and CDR2 is SYDVKM. The V end was cut by 3 bases, the J end by 8 bases, with 17 bases between. This CDR3 region has 15 residues. CDR3 loop: CASSFWGQGSDEQFF. The DNA for the CDR3 is TGTGCCAGCAGTTTTTGGGGCCAGGGGTCCGATGAGCAGTTCTTC.

A single count supports this clone. The rearrangement joins TRBV7-2 to TRBJ2-7, with 14 bases aligning to TRBD2. Looked up from germline, CDR1 is SGHTA and CDR2 is FQGNSA. V was clipped by 5 bases and J by 0 bases; unmatched bases: 3. This CDR3 comprises 16 residues. This chain's CDR3 is CASSGTSGGSSYEQYF. Written as DNA, the CDR3 is TGTGCCAGCAGCGGGACTAGCGGGGGTAGCTCCTACGAGCAGTACTTC.